These 29 T cell receptor beta chains originate from one sample sequenced in a study of T-cell reconstitution after alpha-beta-depleted transplantation in children. Unique molecular identifiers were incorporated into the prepared TCRbeta library. MiXCR was run by TCRdb on the PCR reads, yielding one entry per CDR3 protein. The table lists a few hundred thousand distinct CDR3 sequences, 10% of them singletons. The material was PBMCs from the stem cell graft donor, obtained from the stem cell graft. The receptors were sampled from a human donor who donated a stem cell graft to a child with acute lymphoblastic leukemia.

J is TRBJ1-2 and V is TRBV5-6; the D is unclear. V gave up 4 bases and J gave up 1 base, with 11 bases separating them. CDR3 size: 14 residues. Per the germline V gene, CDR1 is SGHDT and CDR2 is YYEEEE. CDR3 DNA sequence: TGTGCCAGCAGCCCCCGAGCAAGTAACTATGGCTACACCTTC. Protein sequence: CASSPRASNYGYTF.

This clonotype was detected a few times. The rearrangement joins TRBV12-3 or TRBV12-4 to TRBJ1-2; 7 positions agree with TRBD1. The CDR3 length is 15 residues. V dropped 5 bases and J dropped 3; count of bases not matched to a gene: 9. The CDR3 loop reads CASSPAHTGDYGYTF. The CDR3 nucleotides are TGTGCCAGCAGTCCAGCCCATACAGGGGACTATGGCTACACCTTC.

The V call is TRBV12-3 or TRBV12-4, the J call TRBJ2-1, with 11 bases lining up with TRBD2. The CDR3 is 17 amino acids. Trimming removed 5 bases from V and 6 bases from J; junction bases left unmatched: 12. The CDR3 nucleotides are TGTGCCAGCAGTCCGAGACTACTAGCGGGAGAACTCAATGAGCAGTTCTTC. Protein: CASSPRLLAGELNEQFF.

The table lists this clonotype with a few counts. V gene TRBV11-2 combines with J gene TRBJ2-3; D gene unclear. CDR1 and CDR2 (germline): SGHAT, FQNNGV. Trimming stripped 0 bases from V and 4 bases from J, with 8 bases between. The CDR3 has 14 amino acids. As DNA, the CDR3 is TGTGCCAGCAGCTTAGAGTCATCGGCAGATACGCAGTATTTT. This gives the protein CASSLESSADTQYF.

Points on this clonotype: This may be a read error, as it is one base from a much larger clone. The V gene is TRBV7-9, the J gene TRBJ1-2; possibly TRBD1 for D (6 bases). Germline values: CDR1 SEHNR, CDR2 FQNEAQ (reference sequence). V lost 6 bases and J 5 bases, leaving 16 bases between the germline ends. The CDR3 sequence is 14 residues long. The chain's CDR3 is CASSCGQSFYGYTF. The CDR3, as DNA: TGTGCCAGCAGTTGCGGACAGTCTTTTTATGGCTACACCTTC.

The chain couples TRBV20-1 to TRBJ2-3; 11 bases are a match to TRBD1. V gave up 3 bases and J gave up 5 bases; unmatched junction bases: 10. The CDR3 runs to 16 residues. The germline V gene encodes CDR1 DFQATT and CDR2 SNEGSKA (reference sequence). Written as DNA, the CDR3 is TGCAGTGCTAGGGCCCTGGACAGGGGGCTTGGAGATACGCAGTATTTT. It codes for CSARALDRGLGDTQYF.

V usage is TRBV29-1 and J usage is TRBJ2-7; possible D gene TRBD2, 5 bases. Germline-derived CDR1 and CDR2 are SQVTM and ANQGSEA. The length of the CDR3 is 16 residues. V dropped 0 bases and J dropped 3 bases, with 18 bases sitting between them. Here the CDR3 reads CSVEEEDRPANYEQYF. DNA of the CDR3: TGCAGCGTTGAAGAGGAGGATAGACCAGCCAACTACGAGCAGTACTTC.

Only a few counts were recorded for this clonotype. The CDR3 region has the DNA TGTGCCAGCAGTCACCTCGTGGCAGGGCAATTCTCTGGAAACACCATATATTTT. Translation: CASSHLVAGQFSGNTIYF. The V call is TRBV11-2, the J call TRBJ1-3; D perhaps matches TRBD1 (5 bases). Trimming took 6 bases from V and 0 from J, leaving 21 bases between them. Germline V gene data show CDR1 as SGHAT and CDR2 as FQNNGV. This CDR3 contains 18 residues.

This clonotype has just a few counts. The rearrangement uses TRBV11-1 and TRBJ1-1, with D unclear. The CDR3 extends over 14 amino acids. Trimming left V 2 bases short and J 1 base short, with 8 bases between. CDR1 is SGHAT and CDR2 is FQDESV in the germline V gene (reference sequence). CDR3 sequence reads: CASSLWAENTEAFF. The CDR3 bases are TGTGCCAGCAGCTTATGGGCAGAGAACACTGAAGCTTTCTTT.

This clonotype was detected many times. The J gene is TRBJ2-1, the V gene TRBV20-1, with D maybe TRBD2 (5 bases). This CDR3 is 14 amino acids long. Germline V gene lookup returns CDR1 DFQATT and CDR2 SNEGSKA (reference sequence). V dropped 5 bases and J dropped 3 bases, with 14 bases sitting between them. DNA for the CDR3: TGCAGTGCTTCAAGCGGCACTATCTACAATGAGCAGTTCTTC. Translated, it gives CSASSGTIYNEQFF.

The rearrangement uses TRBV25-1 and TRBJ2-7, with D unclear. The CDR3 is 12 residues long. The V and J ends lost 4 bases and 6 bases respectively, with 10 bases between them. The germline V gene encodes CDR1 MGHDK and CDR2 SYGVNS. The CDR3 spells CASSVVLGEQYF. CDR3 nucleotides: TGTGCCAGCAGTGTGGTGTTGGGCGAGCAGTACTTC.

This clonotype showed up just a few times. The gene calls are TRBV7-9 and TRBJ1-3; D is perhaps TRBD1 (5 bases). This CDR3 spans 17 amino acids. V gave up 1 base and J gave up 0 bases, with 13 bases separating them. Germline CDR1 is SEHNR and CDR2 is FQNEAQ (reference sequence). The CDR3 DNA sequence: TGTGCCAGCAGCTTAGAGGGGCGACCTAACTCTGGAAACACCATATATTTT. Amino acids: CASSLEGRPNSGNTIYF.

Comment on this clonotype: The junction differs from germline at one of its ends, possibly a read error. CDR3 in amino acids: CASSLRDRGKSSGANDLTF. The CDR3 region has the DNA TGTGCCAGCAGCTTAAGGGACAGGGGGAAGAGCTCTGGGGCCAACGACCTGACTTTC. This sequence joins TRBV11-1 and TRBJ2-6, with 11 bases aligning to TRBD1. CDR3 length: 19 amino acids. Germline V gene lookup returns CDR1 SGHAT and CDR2 FQDESV (reference sequence). Based on the CDR3 plus reference TRBV11-1 and TRBJ2-6, the full variable domain is EAEVAQSPRYKITEKSQAVAFWCDPISGHATLYWYRQILGQGPELLVQFQDESVVDDSQLPKDRFSAERLKGVDSTLKIQPAELGDSAMYLCASSLRDRGKSSGANDLTFGAGSRLTVL.

Points on this clonotype: This clone may be a read error of a much larger clone one base away. The chain has TRBV9 and TRBJ2-7; 11 positions agree with TRBD2. Germline V gene data show CDR1 as SGDLS and CDR2 as YYNGEE. The CDR3 contains 15 residues. The CDR3 spells CASSVEGTSGYDQYF. DNA for the CDR3: TGTGCCAGCAGCGTAGAGGGGACTAGCGGTTACGACCAGTACTTC.

The V and J genes are TRBV7-3 and TRBJ2-2; D might be TRBD2 (7 bases). Trimming shortened V by 2 bases and J by 6 bases, and 19 bases separated the two germline ends. This CDR3 is 17 amino acids long. Germline loops: CDR1 SGHTA, CDR2 FQGTGA. CDR3 loop: CASSLWTGGAEAGELFF. CDR3 DNA: TGTGCCAGCAGCTTATGGACTGGGGGGGCGGAGGCCGGGGAGCTGTTTTTT.

This clonotype was recorded a few times. The CDR3 protein is CASSQDPGGRQYF. Written as DNA, the CDR3 is TGCGCCAGCAGCCAAGATCCGGGGGGTAGGCAGTACTTC. J is TRBJ2-7 and V is TRBV4-1; 7 bases line up with TRBD2. Trimming took 0 bases from V and 9 from J; bases not matched to a gene: 5. This CDR3 has 13 residues. From germline, CDR1 is MGHRA and CDR2 YSYEKL.

This clonotype was seen a few times. V usage is TRBV7-9 and J usage is TRBJ1-5; no definite D call. The CDR3 length is 15 residues. V shed 5 bases and J shed 4 bases, with 15 bases lying between them. The germline V gene has CDR1 SEHNR and CDR2 FQNEAQ (reference sequence). The CDR3 spells CASSPAGDRNQPQHF. CDR3 in DNA: TGTGCCAGCAGCCCGGCCGGTGATAGAAATCAGCCCCAGCATTTT.

The table lists this clonotype with many counts. This chain connects TRBV6-4 to TRBJ2-3, with D possibly matching TRBD1 (7 bases). V lost 4 bases, J lost 4 bases, and 18 bases lay in between. The CDR3 contains 16 residues. Looked up from germline, CDR1 is MRHNA and CDR2 is SNTAGT. CDR3 in DNA: TGTGCCAGCAGTGGAGAAGGAACAGGGGAGGCAGATACGCAGTATTTT. It specifies CASSGEGTGEADTQYF.

V is TRBV29-1 and J is TRBJ2-1; 7 bases align to TRBD2. The CDR3 length is 15 residues. V lost 1 base to trimming and J lost 7 bases; unmatched junction nucleotides: 10. Germline V gene data show CDR1 as SQVTM and CDR2 as ANQGSEA. The CDR3 region is CSVEGRAGAGNEQFF. The CDR3 region has the DNA TGCAGCGTTGAAGGGAGGGCGGGAGCGGGTAATGAGCAGTTCTTC.

This clonotype was detected a few times. The chain uses TRBV7-2 and TRBJ2-5; 9 bases map to TRBD1. With V trimmed by 3 bases and J by 5 bases, 4 bases remained unmatched. Germline loops: CDR1 SGHTA, CDR2 FQGNSA. This CDR3 comprises 14 residues. The CDR3 region has the DNA TGTGCCAGCAGCTTGTCGACAGGGGGGGAGACCCAGTACTTC. Amino acid sequence: CASSLSTGGETQYF. The whole variable domain, remainder taken from reference TRBV7-2 and TRBJ2-5, is GAGVSQSPSNKVTEKGKDVELRCDPISGHTALYWYRQSLGQGLEFLIYFQGNSAPDKSGLPSDRFSAERTGGSVSTLTIQRTQQEDSAVYLCASSLSTGGETQYFGPGTRLLVL.

This sequence joins TRBV20-1 and TRBJ2-7, with 8 nucleotides matching TRBD2. The CDR3 spans 14 residues. The germline V gene encodes CDR1 DFQATT and CDR2 SNEGSKA (reference sequence). The trim removed 1 base at V and 5 bases at J, leaving 7 bases unmatched. In DNA, the CDR3 is TGCAGTGCTAGAGCCCCCCAGACTAGCGACGAGCAGTACTTC. Protein product: CSARAPQTSDEQYF.

This chain connects TRBV5-1 to TRBJ2-3; TRBD2 agrees at 7 bases. Germline CDR1 SGHRS, CDR2 YFSETQ. This CDR3 has 11 residues. Unmatched junction bases numbered 5, after V lost 7 bases and J lost 9 bases. The chain's CDR3 is CASRLAVTQYF. The CDR3 region has the DNA TGCGCCAGCCGACTAGCCGTGACGCAGTATTTT.

This chain links TRBV12-3 or TRBV12-4 with TRBJ2-5, with a tentative D call TRBD1 (6 bases). CDR3 length: 14 residues. V lost 6 bases and J 5 bases, leaving 16 bases between the germline ends. CDR3 coding DNA: TGTGCCAGCAGCAAGAGGGACACCCCGGAGACCCAGTACTTC. Translating gives CASSKRDTPETQYF.

As concerns this clonotype: One end of the junction varies from germline; a read error may be responsible. The chain couples TRBV6-2 or TRBV6-3 to TRBJ2-7; 12 positions match TRBD2. Germline V lookup: CDR1 MNHEY, CDR2 SVGEGT. This CDR3 comprises 14 residues. CDR3 in amino acids: CASSYSGLAGEQNF. In DNA form, the CDR3 reads TGTGCCAGCAGTTACTCGGGACTAGCGGGCGAGCAGAACTTC.

This clonotype turned up a few times. The chain combines TRBV20-1 with TRBJ2-3; D unclear. Trimming removed 1 base from V and 0 bases from J, with 17 bases in between. CDR3 length: 17 residues. CDR1 and CDR2 from the germline V gene are DFQATT and SNEGSKA (reference sequence). CDR3 in amino acids: CSARVLDGGSSTDTQYF. The CDR3 DNA follows: TGCAGTGCTAGAGTTCTGGACGGCGGTTCTAGCACAGATACGCAGTATTTT.

This clonotype has only a few counts. The chain joins TRBV6-2 or TRBV6-3 to TRBJ1-5; no clear D. The CDR3 is 14 residues long. V was pared by 4 bases and J by 3 bases, with 10 bases between. CDR1 and CDR2 (germline): MNHEY, SVGEGT. DNA for the CDR3: TGTGCCAGCAGTTTGGCGTCGATCAATCAGCCCCAGCATTTT. Translating it yields CASSLASINQPQHF.

This clonotype came up many times. Written as DNA, the CDR3 is TGCAGTGCCAAGGCTGCAGGGTGGAACAATGAGCAGTTCTTC. Its protein product is CSAKAAGWNNEQFF. The chain employs TRBV20-1 and TRBJ2-1, with D possibly TRBD1 on 5 matching bases. The germline gives CDR1 DFQATT, CDR2 SNEGSKA (reference sequence). V was trimmed by 6 bases and J by 5 bases, leaving 17 bases between them. The length of the CDR3 is 14 residues.

CDR3 sequence: CASRGGSTDEQFF. The CDR3 region has the DNA TGCGCCAGCAGGGGCGGGAGTACCGATGAGCAGTTCTTC. The J gene is TRBJ2-1, the V gene TRBV5-1, with 7 bases lining up with TRBD2. Germline V CDR1 and CDR2: SGHRS, YFSETQ. J was trimmed by 8 bases and V by 5 bases; bases with no gene match: 7. The CDR3 loop spans 13 amino acids.

This clonotype was found a few times. The chain carries TRBV20-1 and TRBJ2-7, with 9 bases matching TRBD1. Germline V gives CDR1 DFQATT, CDR2 SNEGSKA (reference sequence). V was pared by 2 bases and J by 3 bases, with 11 bases of the junction left unmatched. The length of the CDR3 is 16 residues. The CDR3 DNA reads as TGCAGTGCTAGACCGATGGTCCGGGACAGGGTCTACGAGCAGTACTTC. Its translation: CSARPMVRDRVYEQYF.